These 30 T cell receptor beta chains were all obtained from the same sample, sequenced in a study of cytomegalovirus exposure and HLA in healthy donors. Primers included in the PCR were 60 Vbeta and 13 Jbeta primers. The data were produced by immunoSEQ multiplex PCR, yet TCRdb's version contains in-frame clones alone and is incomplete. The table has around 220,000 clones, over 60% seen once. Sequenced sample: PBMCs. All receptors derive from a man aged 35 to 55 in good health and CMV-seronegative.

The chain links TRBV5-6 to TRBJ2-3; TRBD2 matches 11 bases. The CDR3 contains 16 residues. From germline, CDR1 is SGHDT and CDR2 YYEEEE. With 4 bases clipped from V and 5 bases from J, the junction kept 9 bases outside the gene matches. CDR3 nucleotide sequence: TGTGCCAGCAGCAGGGGACTAGCGGCACCCGGAGATACGCAGTATTTT. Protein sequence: CASSRGLAAPGDTQYF.

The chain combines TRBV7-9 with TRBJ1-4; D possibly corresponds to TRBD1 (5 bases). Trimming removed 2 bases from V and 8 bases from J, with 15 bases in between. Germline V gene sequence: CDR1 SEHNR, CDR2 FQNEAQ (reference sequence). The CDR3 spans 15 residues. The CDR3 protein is CASSLSQGLEEKLFF. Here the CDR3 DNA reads TGTGCCAGCAGCTTATCCCAGGGCCTGGAGGAAAAACTGTTTTTT.

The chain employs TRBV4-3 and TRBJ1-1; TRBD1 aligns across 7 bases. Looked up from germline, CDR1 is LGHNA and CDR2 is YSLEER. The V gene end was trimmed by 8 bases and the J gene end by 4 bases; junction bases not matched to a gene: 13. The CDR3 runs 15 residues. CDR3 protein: CASFPVTGRFTEAFF. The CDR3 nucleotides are TGCGCCAGCTTCCCTGTGACAGGGAGGTTCACTGAAGCTTTCTTT.

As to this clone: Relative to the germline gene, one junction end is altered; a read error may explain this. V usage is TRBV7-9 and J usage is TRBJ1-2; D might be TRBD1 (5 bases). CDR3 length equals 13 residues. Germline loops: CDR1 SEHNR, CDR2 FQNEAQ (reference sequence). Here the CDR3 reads CSSSLGQGNGYTF. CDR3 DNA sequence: TGTTCCAGCAGCTTAGGGCAGGGTAATGGCTACACCTTC.

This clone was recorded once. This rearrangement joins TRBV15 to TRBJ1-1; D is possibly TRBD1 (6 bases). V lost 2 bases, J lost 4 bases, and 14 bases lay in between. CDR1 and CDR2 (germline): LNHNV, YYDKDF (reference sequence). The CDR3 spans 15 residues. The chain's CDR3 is CATSRTQGTGTEAFF. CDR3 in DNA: TGTGCCACCAGCAGAACTCAGGGGACCGGCACTGAAGCTTTCTTT.

CDR3 region: CASRQTSGYTF. The CDR3 DNA follows: TGTGCCAGCAGACAAACATCTGGCTACACCTTC. The chain links TRBV2 to TRBJ1-2; D ambiguous. V shed 6 bases and J shed 7 bases, with 9 bases lying between them. The CDR3 sequence is 11 residues long. Germline values: CDR1 SNHLY, CDR2 FYNNEI.

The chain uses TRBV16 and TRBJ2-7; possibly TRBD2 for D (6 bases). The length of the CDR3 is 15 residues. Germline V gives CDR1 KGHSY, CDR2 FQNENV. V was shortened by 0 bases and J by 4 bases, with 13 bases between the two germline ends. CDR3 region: CASSQSSGSLYEQYF. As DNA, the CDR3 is TGTGCCAGCAGCCAATCTTCCGGGAGTCTGTACGAGCAGTACTTC.

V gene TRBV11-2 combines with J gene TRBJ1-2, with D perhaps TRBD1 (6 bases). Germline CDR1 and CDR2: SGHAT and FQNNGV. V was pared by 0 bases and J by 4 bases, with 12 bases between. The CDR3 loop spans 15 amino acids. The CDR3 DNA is TGTGCCAGCAGCTTAGAGCCAGGGGTCCCCTATGGCTACACCTTC. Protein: CASSLEPGVPYGYTF.

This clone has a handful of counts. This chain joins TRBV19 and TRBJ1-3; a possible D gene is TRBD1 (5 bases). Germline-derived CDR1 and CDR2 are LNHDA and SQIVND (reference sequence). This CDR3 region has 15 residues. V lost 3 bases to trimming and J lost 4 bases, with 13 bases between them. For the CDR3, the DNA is TGTGCCAGTAGTATCAGGGTGTCGATCGGAAACACCATATATTTT. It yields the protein CASSIRVSIGNTIYF. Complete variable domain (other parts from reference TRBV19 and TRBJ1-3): DGGITQSPKYLFRKEGQNVTLSCEQNLNHDAMYWYRQDPGQGLRLIYYSQIVNDFQKGDIAEGYSVSREKKESFPLTVTSAQKNPTAFYLCASSIRVSIGNTIYFGEGSWLTVV.

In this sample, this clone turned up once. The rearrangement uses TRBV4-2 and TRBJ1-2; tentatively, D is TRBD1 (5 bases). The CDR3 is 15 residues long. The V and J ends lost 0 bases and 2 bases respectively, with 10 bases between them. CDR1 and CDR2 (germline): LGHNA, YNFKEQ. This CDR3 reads CASSQDNRRNYGYTF. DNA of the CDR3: TGTGCCAGCAGCCAAGATAACAGGAGAAACTATGGCTACACCTTC.

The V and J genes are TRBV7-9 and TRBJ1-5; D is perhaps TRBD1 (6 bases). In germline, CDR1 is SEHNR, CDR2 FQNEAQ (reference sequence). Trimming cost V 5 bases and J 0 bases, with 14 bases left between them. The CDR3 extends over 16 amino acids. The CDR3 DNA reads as TGTGCCAGCAGCCATCGTCCAGGGGATAGCAATCAGCCCCAGCATTTT. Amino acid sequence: CASSHRPGDSNQPQHF.

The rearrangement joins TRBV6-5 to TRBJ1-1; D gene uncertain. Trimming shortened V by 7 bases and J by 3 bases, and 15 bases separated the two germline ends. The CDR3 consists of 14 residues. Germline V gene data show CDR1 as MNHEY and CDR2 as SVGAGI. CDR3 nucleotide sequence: TGTGCCAGCACCATAGGGATCGGGGACACTGAAGCTTTCTTT. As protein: CASTIGIGDTEAFF.

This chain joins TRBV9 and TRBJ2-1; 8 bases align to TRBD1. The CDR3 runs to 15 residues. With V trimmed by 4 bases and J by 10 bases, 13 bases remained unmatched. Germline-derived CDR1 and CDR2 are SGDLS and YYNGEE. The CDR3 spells CASSTSGTGSPEQFF. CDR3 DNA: TGTGCCAGCAGCACCTCCGGGACAGGATCGCCCGAGCAGTTCTTC.

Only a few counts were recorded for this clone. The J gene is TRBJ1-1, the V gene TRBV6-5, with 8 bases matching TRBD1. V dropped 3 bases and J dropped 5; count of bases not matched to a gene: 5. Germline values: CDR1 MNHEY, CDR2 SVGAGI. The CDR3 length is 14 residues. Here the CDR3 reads CASSYGQGRTEAFF. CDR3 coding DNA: TGTGCCAGCAGTTATGGACAGGGAAGGACTGAAGCTTTCTTT.

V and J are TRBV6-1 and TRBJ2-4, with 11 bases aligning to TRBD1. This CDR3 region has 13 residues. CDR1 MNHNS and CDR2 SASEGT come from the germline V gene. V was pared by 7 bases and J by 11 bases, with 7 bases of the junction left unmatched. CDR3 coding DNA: TGTGCCAGCACCGGGACAGGGGGATCCCTTCAGTACTTC. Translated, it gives CASTGTGGSLQYF.

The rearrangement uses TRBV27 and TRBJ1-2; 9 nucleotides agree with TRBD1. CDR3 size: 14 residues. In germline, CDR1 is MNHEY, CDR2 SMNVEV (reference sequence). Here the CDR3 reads CVAGTGWLDYGYTF. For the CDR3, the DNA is TGTGTCGCCGGGACAGGGTGGTTGGACTATGGCTACACCTTC.

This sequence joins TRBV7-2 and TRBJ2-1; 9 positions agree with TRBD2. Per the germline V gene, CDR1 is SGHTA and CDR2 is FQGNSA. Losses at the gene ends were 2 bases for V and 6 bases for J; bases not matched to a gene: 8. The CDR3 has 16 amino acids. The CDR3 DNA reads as TGTGCCAGCAGCTTACCCCAGCTAGCGGGATCCAATGAGCAGTTCTTC. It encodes CASSLPQLAGSNEQFF. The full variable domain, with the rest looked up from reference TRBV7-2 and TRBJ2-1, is GAGVSQSPSNKVTEKGKDVELRCDPISGHTALYWYRQSLGQGLEFLIYFQGNSAPDKSGLPSDRFSAERTGGSVSTLTIQRTQQEDSAVYLCASSLPQLAGSNEQFFGPGTRLTVL.

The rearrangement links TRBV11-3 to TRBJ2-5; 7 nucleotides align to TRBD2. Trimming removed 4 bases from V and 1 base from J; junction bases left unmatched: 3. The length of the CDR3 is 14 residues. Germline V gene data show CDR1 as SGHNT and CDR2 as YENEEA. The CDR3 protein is CASSSERGQETQYF. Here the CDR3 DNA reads TGTGCCAGCAGCTCCGAGCGGGGCCAAGAGACCCAGTACTTC.

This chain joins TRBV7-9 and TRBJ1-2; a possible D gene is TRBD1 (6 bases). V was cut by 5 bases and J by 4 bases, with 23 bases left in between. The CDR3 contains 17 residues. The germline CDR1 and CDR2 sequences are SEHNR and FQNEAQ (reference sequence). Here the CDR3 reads CASSLFKGAGDGYGYTF. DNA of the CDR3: TGTGCCAGCAGCCTCTTTAAGGGAGCAGGGGATGGCTATGGCTACACCTTC.

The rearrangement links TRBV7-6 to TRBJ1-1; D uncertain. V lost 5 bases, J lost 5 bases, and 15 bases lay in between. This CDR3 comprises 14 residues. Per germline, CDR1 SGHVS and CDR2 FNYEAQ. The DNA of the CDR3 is TGTGCCAGCAGCAGACTCGGACCGGGGACTGAAGCTTTCTTT. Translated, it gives CASSRLGPGTEAFF.

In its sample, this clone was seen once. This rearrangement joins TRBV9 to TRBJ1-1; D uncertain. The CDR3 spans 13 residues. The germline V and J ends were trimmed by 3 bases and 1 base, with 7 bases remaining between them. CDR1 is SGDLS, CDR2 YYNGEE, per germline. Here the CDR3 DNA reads TGTGCCAGCAGCGCACACCAGAACACTGAAGCTTTCTTT. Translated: CASSAHQNTEAFF.

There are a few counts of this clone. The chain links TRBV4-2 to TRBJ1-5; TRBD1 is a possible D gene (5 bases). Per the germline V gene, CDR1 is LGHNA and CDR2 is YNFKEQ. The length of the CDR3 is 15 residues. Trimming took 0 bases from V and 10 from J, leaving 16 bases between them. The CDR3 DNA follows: TGTGCCAGCAGCCAAGATGGGGGACTCCAGCTCCCCCAGCATTTT. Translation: CASSQDGGLQLPQHF.

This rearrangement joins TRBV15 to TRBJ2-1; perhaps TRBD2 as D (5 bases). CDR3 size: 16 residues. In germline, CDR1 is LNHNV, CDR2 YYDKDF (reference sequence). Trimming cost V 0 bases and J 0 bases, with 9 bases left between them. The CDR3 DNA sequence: TGTGCCACCAGCAGAGAGCGGAGGAGCTCCTACAATGAGCAGTTCTTC. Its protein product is CATSRERRSSYNEQFF.

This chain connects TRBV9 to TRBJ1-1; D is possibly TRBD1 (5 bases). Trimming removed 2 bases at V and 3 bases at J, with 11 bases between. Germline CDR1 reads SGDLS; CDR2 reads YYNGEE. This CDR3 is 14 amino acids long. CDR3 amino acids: CASSVHLRDTEAFF. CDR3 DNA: TGTGCCAGCAGCGTCCATCTCAGGGACACTGAAGCTTTCTTT.

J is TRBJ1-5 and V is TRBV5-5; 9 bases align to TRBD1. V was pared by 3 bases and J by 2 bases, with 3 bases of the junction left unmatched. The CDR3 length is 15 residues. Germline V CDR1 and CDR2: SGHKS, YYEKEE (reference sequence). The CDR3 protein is CASSSWTGGNQPQHF. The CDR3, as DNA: TGTGCCAGCAGCTCCTGGACAGGGGGCAATCAGCCCCAGCATTTT.

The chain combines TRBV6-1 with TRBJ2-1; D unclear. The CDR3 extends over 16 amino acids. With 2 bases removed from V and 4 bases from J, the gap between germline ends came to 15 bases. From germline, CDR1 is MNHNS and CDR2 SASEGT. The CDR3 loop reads CASSESRIPLYNEQFF. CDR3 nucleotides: TGTGCCAGCAGTGAATCCAGGATTCCTCTTTACAATGAGCAGTTCTTC.

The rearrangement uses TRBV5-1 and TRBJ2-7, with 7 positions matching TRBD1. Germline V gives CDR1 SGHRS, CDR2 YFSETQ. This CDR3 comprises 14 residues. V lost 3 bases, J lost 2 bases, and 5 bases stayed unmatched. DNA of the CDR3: TGCGCCAGCAGCTCGGCAGGGGGTCCCTACGAGCAGTACTTC. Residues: CASSSAGGPYEQYF. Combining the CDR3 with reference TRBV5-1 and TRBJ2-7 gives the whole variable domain KAGVTQTPRYLIKTRGQQVTLSCSPISGHRSVSWYQQTPGQGLQFLFEYFSETQRNKGNFPGRFSGRQFSNSRSEMNVSTLELGDSALYLCASSSAGGPYEQYFGPGTRLTVT.

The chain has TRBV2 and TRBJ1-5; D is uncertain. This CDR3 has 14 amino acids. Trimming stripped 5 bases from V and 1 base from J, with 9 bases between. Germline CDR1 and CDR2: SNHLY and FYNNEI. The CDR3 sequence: CASSLTVSNQPQHF. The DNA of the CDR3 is TGTGCCAGCAGTCTTACAGTCAGCAATCAGCCCCAGCATTTT. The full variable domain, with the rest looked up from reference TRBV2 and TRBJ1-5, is EPEVTQTPSHQVTQMGQEVILRCVPISNHLYFYWYRQILGQKVEFLVSFYNNEISEKSEIFDDQFSVERPDGSNFTLKIRSTKLEDSAMYFCASSLTVSNQPQHFGDGTRLSIL.

CDR3 loop: CSVRARGRVGEQYF. CDR3 coding DNA: TGCAGCGTTCGGGCGAGGGGGCGGGTTGGGGAGCAGTACTTC. V usage is TRBV29-1 and J usage is TRBJ2-7; TRBD1 matches at 7 bases. The CDR3 extends over 14 amino acids. V lost 5 bases, J lost 7 bases, and 14 bases stayed unmatched. Per germline, CDR1 SQVTM and CDR2 ANQGSEA.

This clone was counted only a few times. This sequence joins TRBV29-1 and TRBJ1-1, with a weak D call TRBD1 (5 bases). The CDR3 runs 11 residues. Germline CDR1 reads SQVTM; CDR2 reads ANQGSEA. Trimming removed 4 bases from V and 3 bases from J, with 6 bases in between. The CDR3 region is CSVVRDTEAFF. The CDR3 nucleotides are TGCAGCGTTGTCAGGGACACTGAAGCTTTCTTT.